This TCR beta chain was retrieved from a study of blood T cell repertoires in COVID-19. Study information: The cDNA or gDNA used as material had been derived from T cells, B-cell-depleted T cells, or PBMCs.

Some clones are missing from TCRdb's copy, which holds only in-frame ones; the method was immunoSEQ multiplex PCR. The table records about 250,000 clones, 86% of them present only once. The CDR3 is 12 amino acids. Germline V lookup: CDR1 ENHRY, CDR2 SYGVKD. The V segment lost 9 bases and the J segment 5 bases; nucleotides outside the gene matches: 1. V is TRBV10-3 and J is TRBJ2-3; 11 bases line up with TRBD1. Sequencing was done on a sample of peripheral blood. The receptor was isolated from a woman under 40 with active or convalescent COVID-19. The CDR3 nucleotides read TGTGCCATGGGGACAGGGGGAGATACGCAGTATTTT. The encoded protein is CAMGTGGDTQYF.